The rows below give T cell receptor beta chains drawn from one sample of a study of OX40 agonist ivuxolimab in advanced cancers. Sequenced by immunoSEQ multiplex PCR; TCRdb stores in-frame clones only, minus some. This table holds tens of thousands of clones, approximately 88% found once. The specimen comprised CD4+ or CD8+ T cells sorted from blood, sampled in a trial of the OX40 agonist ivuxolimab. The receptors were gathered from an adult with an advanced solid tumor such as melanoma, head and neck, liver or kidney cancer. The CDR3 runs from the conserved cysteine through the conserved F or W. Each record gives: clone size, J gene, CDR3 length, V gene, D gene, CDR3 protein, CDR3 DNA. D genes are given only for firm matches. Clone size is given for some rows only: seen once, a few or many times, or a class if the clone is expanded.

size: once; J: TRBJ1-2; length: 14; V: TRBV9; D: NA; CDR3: CASSVGVSDYGYTF; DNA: TGTGCCAGCAGCGTAGGGGTTTCTGACTATGGCTACACCTTC
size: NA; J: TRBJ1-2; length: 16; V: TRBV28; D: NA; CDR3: CASSYPYLGQGYGYTF; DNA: TGTGCCAGCAGCTATCCCTACTTAGGGCAGGGGTATGGCTACACCTTC
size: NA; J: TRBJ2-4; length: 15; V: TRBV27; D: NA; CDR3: CASSLSNWGGNIQYF; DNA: TGTGCCAGCAGTTTATCGAATTGGGGCGGAAACATTCAGTACTTC
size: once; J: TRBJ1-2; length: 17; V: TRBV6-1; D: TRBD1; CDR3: CASSVISGQGADYGYTF; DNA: TGTGCCAGCAGTGTAATATCGGGACAGGGCGCTGACTATGGCTACACCTTC
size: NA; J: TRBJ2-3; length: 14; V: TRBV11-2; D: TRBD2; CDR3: CAWGSGGFPDTQYF; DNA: TGTGCCTGGGGTAGCGGGGGGTTTCCAGATACGCAGTATTTT
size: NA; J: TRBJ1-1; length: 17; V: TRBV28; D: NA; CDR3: CASRNGPDTDLGTEAFF; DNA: TGTGCCAGCAGAAATGGGCCTGACACCGATCTAGGGACTGAAGCTTTCTTT
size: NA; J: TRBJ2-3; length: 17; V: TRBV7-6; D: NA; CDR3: CASSLDLRASVTDTQYF; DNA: TGTGCCAGCAGCTTAGACTTGCGGGCCTCGGTCACAGATACGCAGTATTTT
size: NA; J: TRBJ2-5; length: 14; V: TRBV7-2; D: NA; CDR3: CASSEQRREETQYF; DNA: TGTGCCAGCAGCGAACAGCGGCGGGAAGAGACCCAGTACTTC
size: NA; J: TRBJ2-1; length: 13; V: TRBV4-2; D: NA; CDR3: CASSQDLGNEQFF; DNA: TGTGCCAGCAGCCAAGATTTAGGGAATGAGCAGTTCTTC
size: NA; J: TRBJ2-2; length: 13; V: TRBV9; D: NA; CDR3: CASSVGDTGELFF; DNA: TGTGCCAGCAGCGTAGGGGACACCGGGGAGCTGTTTTTT
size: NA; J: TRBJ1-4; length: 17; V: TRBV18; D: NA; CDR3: CASSSGTFPATNEKLFF; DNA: TGTGCCAGCTCATCTGGGACCTTTCCTGCAACTAATGAAAAACTGTTTTTT
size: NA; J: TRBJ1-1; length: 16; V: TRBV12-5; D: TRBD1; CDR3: CASGFSVDRENTEAFF; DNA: TGTGCTAGTGGTTTCTCCGTGGACAGGGAGAACACTGAAGCTTTCTTT
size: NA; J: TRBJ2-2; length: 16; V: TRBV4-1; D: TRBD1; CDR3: CASSQEGTGFTGELFF; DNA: TGCGCCAGCAGCCAAGAGGGGACAGGGTTCACCGGGGAGCTGTTTTTT
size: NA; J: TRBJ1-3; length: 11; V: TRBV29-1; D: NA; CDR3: CSVPTGNTIYF; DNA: TGCAGCGTCCCGACTGGAAACACCATATATTTT
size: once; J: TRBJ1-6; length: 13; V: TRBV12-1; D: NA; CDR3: CASSFPWNSPLHF; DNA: TGTGCCAGCAGCTTTCCGTGGAATTCACCCCTCCACTTT
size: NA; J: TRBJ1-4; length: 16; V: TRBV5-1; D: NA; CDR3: CASSPSGGSSNEKLFF; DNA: TGTGCCAGCAGCCCCTCCGGGGGCAGCAGTAATGAAAAACTGTTTTTT